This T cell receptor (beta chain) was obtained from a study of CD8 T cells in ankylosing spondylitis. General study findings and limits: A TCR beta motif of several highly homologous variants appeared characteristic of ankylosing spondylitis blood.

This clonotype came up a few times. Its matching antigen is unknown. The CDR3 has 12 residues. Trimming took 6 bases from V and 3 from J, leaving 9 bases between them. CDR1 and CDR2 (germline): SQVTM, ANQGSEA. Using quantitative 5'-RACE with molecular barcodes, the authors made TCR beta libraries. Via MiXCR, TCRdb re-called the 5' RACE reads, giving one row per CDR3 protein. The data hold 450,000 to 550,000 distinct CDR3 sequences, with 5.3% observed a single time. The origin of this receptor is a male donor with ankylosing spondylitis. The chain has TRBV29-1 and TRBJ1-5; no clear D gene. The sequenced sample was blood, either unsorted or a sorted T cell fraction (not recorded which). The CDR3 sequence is CSVGTYNQPQHF. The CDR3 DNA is TGCAGCGTCGGAACATACAATCAGCCCCAGCATTTT.